These T cell receptor beta chains were read from a single sample in a study of CD8 T cell repertoires and HIV-1 epitope variants. Their target antigens are unknown. The method was immunoSEQ multiplex PCR; TCRdb's version includes in-frame clones alone and lacks a portion of them. The sample has a few thousand clones; over 55% are singletons. Sequencing used cultured CD8+ T cells derived from PBMCs. Receptor source: a male donor with HIV. CDR3s include the opening cysteine and the closing phenylalanine or tryptophan. The D gene is left open where the match is weak. Size values are once, few and many counts, or a class for expanded clones, and some rows have none.

16,few,TRBD1,TRBJ2-7,TRBV7-9,CASSLAGQGVDYEQYF,TGTGCCAGCAGCTTAGCGGGACAGGGGGTGGACTACGAGCAGTACTTC
14,NA,NA,TRBJ1-2,TRBV2,CASSDGAGAIGYTF,TGTGCCAGCAGTGACGGGGCAGGGGCGATTGGCTACACCTTC
15,NA,NA,TRBJ2-3,TRBV7-9,CASSLGTTNTDTQYF,TGTGCCAGCAGCTTAGGGACTACCAACACAGATACGCAGTATTTT
11,NA,NA,TRBJ2-5,TRBV30,CAWSGGETQYF,TGTGCCTGGAGTGGGGGGGAGACCCAGTACTTC
15,few,TRBD1,TRBJ2-7,TRBV2,CASSEAFGTGNEQYF,TGTGCCAGCAGTGAGGCGTTCGGGACAGGGAACGAGCAGTACTTC
14,NA,NA,TRBJ1-5,TRBV5-6,CASSFRGGRQPQHF,TGTGCCAGCAGCTTTAGGGGGGGGCGGCAGCCCCAGCATTTT
15,NA,NA,TRBJ1-2,TRBV6-4,CASSVEPGQSYGYTF,TGTGCCAGCAGTGTCGAGCCGGGACAAAGCTATGGCTACACCTTC
15,NA,NA,TRBJ1-2,TRBV7-9,CASSYPTTGTYGYTF,TGTGCCAGCAGCTACCCAACGACGGGGACTTATGGCTACACCTTC
18,once,NA,TRBJ1-4,TRBV28,CASSLRGHYINSDEKLFF,TGTGCCAGCAGTTTAAGGGGACATTACATTAATTCGGATGAAAAACTGTTTTTT
15,NA,NA,TRBJ2-1,TRBV4-3,CASSPRQELYNEQFF,TGCGCCAGCAGCCCACGACAGGAGCTTTACAATGAGCAGTTCTTC
14,NA,NA,TRBJ2-7,TRBV19,CASSIRGETYEQYF,TGTGCCAGTAGTATCAGGGGAGAAACCTACGAGCAGTACTTC
14,NA,NA,TRBJ2-7,TRBV5-6,CASSLDSMYYEQYF,TGTGCCAGCAGCTTGGACAGCATGTACTACGAGCAGTACTTC
17,medium-sized,TRBD1,TRBJ1-2,TRBV28,CASTPGDRGPYGYGYTF,TGTGCCAGCACCCCCGGGGACAGGGGACCCTACGGCTATGGCTACACCTTC
9,NA,NA,TRBJ1-2,TRBV7-3,CAISGGYTF,TGTGCCATATCAGGGGGCTACACCTTC
13,NA,NA,TRBJ2-7,TRBV7-2,CASSLTGSDEQYF,TGTGCCAGCAGCCTTACAGGGTCGGACGAGCAGTACTTC
15,few,TRBD1,TRBJ2-5,TRBV5-1,CASSPVSGQQETQYF,TGCGCCAGCAGCCCCGTTTCGGGACAGCAAGAGACCCAGTACTTC
15,NA,TRBD1,TRBJ2-1,TRBV4-1,CASSQGTTGRNEQFF,TGCGCCAGCAGCCAGGGAACGACAGGGAGAAATGAGCAGTTCTTC
16,NA,NA,TRBJ2-6,TRBV15,CATSRPSSSGANVLTF,TGTGCCACCAGCAGACCAAGCTCCTCTGGGGCCAACGTCCTGACTTTC
15,few,TRBD2,TRBJ2-7,TRBV10-1,CASSETSGVFYEQYF,TGCGCCAGCAGTGAAACTAGCGGTGTCTTCTACGAGCAGTACTTC
13,once,TRBD2,TRBJ2-7,TRBV2,CASGSGRAGEQYF,TGTGCCAGCGGTAGCGGGAGGGCGGGAGAGCAGTACTTC
18,NA,TRBD2,TRBJ2-1,TRBV10-2,CASSDQGLAGGSYNEQFF,TGCGCCAGCAGTGATCAGGGACTAGCGGGAGGATCCTACAATGAGCAGTTCTTC
18,NA,TRBD2,TRBJ2-3,TRBV11-1,CASSLVAGTSGSTDTQYF,TGTGCCAGCAGCTTAGTAGCGGGGACTAGCGGGAGTACAGATACGCAGTATTTT
14,NA,NA,TRBJ2-2,TRBV7-8,CASSFLTDTGELFF,TGTGCCAGCAGCTTTCTAACAGACACCGGGGAGCTGTTTTTT
13,NA,NA,TRBJ2-2,TRBV6-5,CASSYYSTGELFF,TGTGCCAGCAGTTACTACAGTACCGGGGAGCTGTTTTTT
17,NA,TRBD2,TRBJ2-3,TRBV27,CASRYSGTSGFTDTQYF,TGTGCCAGCCGTTATTCCGGGACTAGCGGCTTCACAGATACGCAGTATTTT
12,NA,NA,TRBJ2-7,TRBV5-4,CASSLASYEQYF,TGTGCCAGCAGTCTGGCCTCCTACGAGCAGTACTTC
15,NA,TRBD2,TRBJ2-7,TRBV13,CASSLGTSGSYEQYF,TGTGCCAGCAGCTTAGGGACTAGCGGTTCCTACGAGCAGTACTTC
12,few,NA,TRBJ1-1,TRBV10-3,CATGRENTEAFF,TGTGCCACCGGAAGGGAGAACACTGAAGCTTTCTTT
11,NA,NA,TRBJ2-7,TRBV5-1,CASSQGLEQYF,TGCGCCAGCAGCCAAGGACTAGAGCAGTACTTC
13,NA,NA,TRBJ2-5,TRBV7-2,CASSNRDWETQYF,TGTGCCAGCAGCAACAGGGATTGGGAGACCCAGTACTTC
14,NA,TRBD1,TRBJ1-1,TRBV30,CAWRSDRGWTEAFF,TGTGCCTGGAGGTCGGACAGGGGTTGGACTGAAGCTTTCTTT
12,few,NA,TRBJ2-7,TRBV27,CASSQGPYEQYF,TGTGCCAGCAGCCAGGGGCCCTACGAGCAGTACTTC
14,few,TRBD1,TRBJ2-7,TRBV30,CAWSTGTGANEQYF,TGTGCCTGGAGTACCGGGACAGGGGCGAACGAGCAGTACTTC
13,few,NA,TRBJ2-7,TRBV6-1,CASTGTGPYEQYF,TGTGCCAGCACCGGGACGGGTCCCTACGAGCAGTACTTC
14,NA,TRBD1,TRBJ2-7,TRBV4-1,CASSQGAGGYEQYF,TGCGCCAGCAGCCAAGGAGCAGGGGGCTACGAGCAGTACTTC
12,few,TRBD1,TRBJ2-7,TRBV30,CAFVTGIHEQYF,TGTGCCTTCGTGACAGGGATCCACGAGCAGTACTTC
11,NA,NA,TRBJ2-7,TRBV30,CAWGLATLQYF,TGTGCCTGGGGGCTTGCGACGTTACAGTACTTC
13,few,NA,TRBJ1-1,TRBV11-3,CASSDSVGTEAFF,TGTGCCAGCAGCGACTCTGTGGGCACTGAAGCTTTCTTT
14,NA,NA,TRBJ1-5,TRBV28,CASSIRTGNQPQHF,TGTGCCAGCAGTATCAGGACAGGCAATCAGCCCCAGCATTTT
17,NA,NA,TRBJ2-3,TRBV11-1,CASSLDPPGGYEDTQYF,TGTGCCAGCAGCTTAGATCCCCCAGGAGGATATGAAGATACGCAGTATTTT
18,NA,TRBD1,TRBJ1-1,TRBV28,CASRDPKTGLIAHTEAFF,TGTGCCAGCAGAGACCCCAAGACAGGGCTTATTGCCCACACTGAAGCTTTCTTT
17,NA,NA,TRBJ1-2,TRBV5-1,CASSLAKTNADYNGYTF,TGCGCCAGCAGCTTGGCCAAGACAAACGCGGATTATAATGGCTACACCTTC
14,NA,NA,TRBJ2-7,TRBV5-1,CASSPNGEVYEQYF,TGCGCCAGCAGCCCCAACGGGGAAGTCTACGAGCAGTACTTC